The rows below give T cell receptor beta chains drawn from one sample of a study of T cell changes during pregnancy in multiple sclerosis. The data were produced by immunoSEQ multiplex PCR, yet TCRdb's version contains in-frame clones alone and is incomplete. The sample includes 64,000 or so clones, approximately 96% of them seen just once. The sequences come from CD8+ T cells from peripheral blood mononuclear cells, collected after pregnancy. The receptors derive from a female donor with multiple sclerosis, enrolled in a pregnancy study. Each CDR3 is given with its conserved first and last residue. Size tells how often a clone was seen (once, few, many) or the class of an expanded clone, and some rows leave it out.

CDR3: CASSPRTGTEAFF
size: NA
V: TRBV9
J: TRBJ1-1

CDR3: CASSFGTGGYNEQFF
size: NA
V: TRBV7-7
J: TRBJ2-1

CDR3: CASSGRTSGRNYNEQFF
size: NA
V: TRBV9
J: TRBJ2-1

CDR3: CASSIDLRTSPEQFF
size: NA
V: TRBV19
J: TRBJ2-1

CDR3: CASSSGQGASMNEQFF
size: NA
V: TRBV7-9
J: TRBJ2-1

CDR3: CASSLGFQETQYF
size: NA
V: TRBV13
J: TRBJ2-5

CDR3: CASSLGTGGSYEQYF
size: NA
V: TRBV27
J: TRBJ2-7

CDR3: CASSQGLNRGAFF
size: NA
V: TRBV4-1
J: TRBJ1-1

CDR3: CASSFDRSYEQYF
size: once
V: TRBV27
J: TRBJ2-7

CDR3: CASSVGGSSGNTIYF
size: NA
V: TRBV9
J: TRBJ1-3

CDR3: CASSLAQGSYEQYF
size: NA
V: TRBV5-4
J: TRBJ2-7

CDR3: CASSYGGNTEAFF
size: NA
V: TRBV6-5
J: TRBJ1-1

CDR3: CASSQSGSGSTGELFF
size: NA
V: TRBV4-3
J: TRBJ2-2

CDR3: CASSLPLTSWNEQFF
size: NA
V: TRBV7-9
J: TRBJ2-1

CDR3: CSVDRTGEQFF
size: NA
V: TRBV29-1
J: TRBJ2-1

CDR3: CASSLGGVTSGMYNEQFF
size: NA
V: TRBV7-6
J: TRBJ2-1

CDR3: CASSQGNTIYF
size: NA
V: TRBV25-1
J: TRBJ1-3